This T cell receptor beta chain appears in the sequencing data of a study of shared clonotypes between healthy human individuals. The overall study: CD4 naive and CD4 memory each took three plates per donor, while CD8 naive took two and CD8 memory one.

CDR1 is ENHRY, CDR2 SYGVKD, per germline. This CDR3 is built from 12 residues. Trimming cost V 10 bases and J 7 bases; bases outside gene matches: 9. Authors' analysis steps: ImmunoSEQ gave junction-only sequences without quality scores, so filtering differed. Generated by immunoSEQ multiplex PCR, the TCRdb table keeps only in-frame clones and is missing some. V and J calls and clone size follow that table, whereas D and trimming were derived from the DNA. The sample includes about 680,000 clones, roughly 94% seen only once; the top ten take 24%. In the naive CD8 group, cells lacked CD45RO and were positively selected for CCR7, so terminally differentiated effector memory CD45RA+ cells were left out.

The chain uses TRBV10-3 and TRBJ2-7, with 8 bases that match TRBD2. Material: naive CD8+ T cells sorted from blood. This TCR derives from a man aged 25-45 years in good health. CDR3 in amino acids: CATHGTSGEQYF. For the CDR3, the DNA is TGTGCCACGCACGGGACTAGTGGTGAGCAGTACTTC.